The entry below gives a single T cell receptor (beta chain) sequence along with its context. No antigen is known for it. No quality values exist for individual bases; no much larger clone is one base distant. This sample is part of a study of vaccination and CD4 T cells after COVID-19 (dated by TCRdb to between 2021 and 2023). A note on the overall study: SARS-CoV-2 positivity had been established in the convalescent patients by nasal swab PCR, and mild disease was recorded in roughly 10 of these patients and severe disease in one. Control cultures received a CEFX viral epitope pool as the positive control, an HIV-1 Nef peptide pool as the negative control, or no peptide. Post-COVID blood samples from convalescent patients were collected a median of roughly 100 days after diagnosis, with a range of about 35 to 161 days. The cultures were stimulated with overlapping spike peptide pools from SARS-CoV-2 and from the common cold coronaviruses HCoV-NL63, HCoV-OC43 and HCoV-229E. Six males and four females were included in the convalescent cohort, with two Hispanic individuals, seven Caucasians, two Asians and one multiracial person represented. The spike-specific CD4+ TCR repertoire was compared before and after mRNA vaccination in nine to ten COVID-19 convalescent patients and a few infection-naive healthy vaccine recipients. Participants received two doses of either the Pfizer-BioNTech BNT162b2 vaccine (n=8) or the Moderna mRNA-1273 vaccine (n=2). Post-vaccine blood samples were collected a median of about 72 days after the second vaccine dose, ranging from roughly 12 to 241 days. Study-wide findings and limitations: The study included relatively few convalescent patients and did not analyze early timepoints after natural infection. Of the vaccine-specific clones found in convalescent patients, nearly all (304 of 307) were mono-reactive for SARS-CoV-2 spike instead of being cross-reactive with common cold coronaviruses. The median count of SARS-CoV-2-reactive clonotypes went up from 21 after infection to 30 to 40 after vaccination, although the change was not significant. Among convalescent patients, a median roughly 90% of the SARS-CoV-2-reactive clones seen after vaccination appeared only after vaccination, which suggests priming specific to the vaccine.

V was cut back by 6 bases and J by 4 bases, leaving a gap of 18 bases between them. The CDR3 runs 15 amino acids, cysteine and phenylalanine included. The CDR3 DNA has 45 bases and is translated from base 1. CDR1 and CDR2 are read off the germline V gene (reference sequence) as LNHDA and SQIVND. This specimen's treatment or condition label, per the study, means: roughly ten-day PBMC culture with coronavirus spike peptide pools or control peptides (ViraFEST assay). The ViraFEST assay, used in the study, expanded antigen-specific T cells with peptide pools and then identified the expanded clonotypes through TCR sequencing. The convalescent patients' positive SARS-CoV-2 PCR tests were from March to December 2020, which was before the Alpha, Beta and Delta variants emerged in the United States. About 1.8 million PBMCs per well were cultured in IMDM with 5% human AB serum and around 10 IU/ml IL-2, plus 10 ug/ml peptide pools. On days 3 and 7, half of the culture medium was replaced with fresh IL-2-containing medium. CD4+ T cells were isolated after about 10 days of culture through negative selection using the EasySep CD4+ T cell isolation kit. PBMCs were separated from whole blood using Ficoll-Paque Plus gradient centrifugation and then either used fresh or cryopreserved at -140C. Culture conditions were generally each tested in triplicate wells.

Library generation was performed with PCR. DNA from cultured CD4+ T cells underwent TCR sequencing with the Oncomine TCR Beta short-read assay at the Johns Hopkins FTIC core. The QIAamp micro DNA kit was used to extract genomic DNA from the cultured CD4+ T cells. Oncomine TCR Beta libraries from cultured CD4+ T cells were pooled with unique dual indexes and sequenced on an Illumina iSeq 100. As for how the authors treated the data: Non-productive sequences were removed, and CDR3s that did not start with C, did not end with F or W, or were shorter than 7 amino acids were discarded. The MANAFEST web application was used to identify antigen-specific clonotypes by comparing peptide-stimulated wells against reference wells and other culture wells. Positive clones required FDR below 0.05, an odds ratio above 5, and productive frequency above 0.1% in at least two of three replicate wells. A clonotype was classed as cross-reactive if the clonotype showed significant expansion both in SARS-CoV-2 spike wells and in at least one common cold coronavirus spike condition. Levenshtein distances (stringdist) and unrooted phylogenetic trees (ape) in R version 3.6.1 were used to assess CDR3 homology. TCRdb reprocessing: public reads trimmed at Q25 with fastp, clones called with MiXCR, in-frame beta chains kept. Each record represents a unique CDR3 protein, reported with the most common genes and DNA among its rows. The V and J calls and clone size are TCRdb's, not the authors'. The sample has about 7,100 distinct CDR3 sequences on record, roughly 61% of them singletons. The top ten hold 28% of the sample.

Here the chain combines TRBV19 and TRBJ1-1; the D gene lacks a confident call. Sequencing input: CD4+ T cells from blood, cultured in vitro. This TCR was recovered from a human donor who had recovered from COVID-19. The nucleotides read TGTGCCAGTAGCCCCCCCCGGAGTGCGGTCACTGAAGCTTTCTTT. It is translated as CASSPPRSAVTEAFF.